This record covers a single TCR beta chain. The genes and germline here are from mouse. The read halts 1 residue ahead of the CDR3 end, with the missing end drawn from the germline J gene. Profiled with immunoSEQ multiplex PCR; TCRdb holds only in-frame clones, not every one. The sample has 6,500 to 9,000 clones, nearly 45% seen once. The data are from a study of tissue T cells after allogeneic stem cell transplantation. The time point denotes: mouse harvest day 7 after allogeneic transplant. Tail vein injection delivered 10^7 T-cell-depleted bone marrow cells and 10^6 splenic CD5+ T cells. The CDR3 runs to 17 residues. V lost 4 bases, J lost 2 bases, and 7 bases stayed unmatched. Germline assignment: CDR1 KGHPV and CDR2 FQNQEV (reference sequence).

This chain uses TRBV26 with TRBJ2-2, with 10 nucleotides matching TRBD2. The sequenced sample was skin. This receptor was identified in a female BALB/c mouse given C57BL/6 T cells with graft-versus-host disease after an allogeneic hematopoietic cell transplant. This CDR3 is CASSRGWGGANTGQLYF. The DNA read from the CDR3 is TGTGCCAGCAGTCGGGGCTGGGGGGGCGCGAACACCGGGCAGCTCTAC.